A single sample is the source of the 4 T cell receptor beta chains below, sequenced in a study of cytomegalovirus exposure and HLA in healthy donors. It was with 60 Vbeta and 13 Jbeta primers that the PCR ran. Libraries were prepared by immunoSEQ multiplex PCR; TCRdb keeps only in-frame clonotypes and omits some of them. The repertoire holds about 200,000 clones, 60% to 80% seen once, with around 4% in the top ten. Sequencing input: PBMCs. These receptors were collected from a male donor in good health and CMV-seronegative.

This chain joins TRBV11-2 and TRBJ1-4; 9 nucleotides agree with TRBD1. The CDR3 is made up of 13 amino acids. The ends lost 6 bases at V and 7 bases at J; junction bases unmatched: 3. Germline lookup yields CDR1 SGHAT and CDR2 FQNNGV. In DNA form, the CDR3 reads TGTGCCAGCAGTACAGGGGGCCTTGAAAAACTGTTTTTT. The encoded protein is CASSTGGLEKLFF. Variable domain in full (rest from reference TRBV11-2 and TRBJ1-4): EAGVAQSPRYKIIEKRQSVAFWCNPISGHATLYWYQQILGQGPKLLIQFQNNGVVDDSQLPKDRFSAERLKGVDSTLKIQPAKLEDSAVYLCASSTGGLEKLFFGSGTQLSVL.

The chain joins TRBV28 to TRBJ1-5; TRBD1 agrees at 9 bases. Germline assignment: CDR1 MDHEN and CDR2 SYDVKM. The J segment lost 6 bases and the V segment lost 6 bases, leaving 6 bases of the junction unmatched. This CDR3 spans 14 amino acids. CDR3 sequence reads: CASRAGTGTQPQHF. In DNA, the CDR3 is TGTGCCAGCAGGGCCGGGACAGGGACTCAGCCCCAGCATTTT.

The chain uses TRBV28 and TRBJ2-2; TRBD1 might be the D (6 bases). Per germline, CDR1 MDHEN and CDR2 SYDVKM. The CDR3 is 13 residues long. Trimming left V 6 bases short and J 8 bases short, with 13 bases between. The CDR3 spells CASRPGHGGELFF. Written as DNA, the CDR3 is TGTGCCAGCAGGCCGGGACATGGGGGGGAGCTGTTTTTT.

The genes are TRBV5-6 and TRBJ2-7; 7 bases fit TRBD1. CDR3 size: 14 residues. The trim removed 1 base at V and 2 bases at J, leaving 3 bases unmatched. CDR1 and CDR2 from the germline V gene are SGHDT and YYEEEE. CDR3 region: CASSLPGTAYEQYF. CDR3 in DNA: TGTGCCAGCAGCTTGCCCGGGACAGCCTACGAGCAGTACTTC.